The 32 T cell receptor beta chains below all came from one sample that was sequenced in a study of OX40 agonist ivuxolimab in advanced cancers. Here immunoSEQ multiplex PCR was the method, and the copy in TCRdb shows in-frame clones only, minus some. The repertoire includes about 26,000 clones, roughly 89% of them detected once, and just under 20% sits in the top ten. The material was CD4+ or CD8+ T cells sorted from blood, obtained in a trial of the OX40 agonist ivuxolimab. These receptors all stem from an adult with an advanced solid tumor such as melanoma, head and neck, liver or kidney cancer.

CDR3 protein: CASSQNRESNYGYTF. CDR3 DNA: TGTGCCAGCAGCCAAAACAGGGAAAGTAACTATGGCTACACCTTC. The chain couples TRBV9 to TRBJ1-2, with D perhaps TRBD1 (6 bases). The germline V gene has CDR1 SGDLS and CDR2 YYNGEE. The CDR3 totals 15 residues. Deletions cut 4 bases from V and 1 base from J, with 14 bases between.

The chain uses TRBV6-5 and TRBJ2-7, with TRBD1 matching over 7 bases. The CDR3 has 14 amino acids. The trim removed 5 bases at V and 1 base at J, leaving 5 bases unmatched. Per germline, CDR1 MNHEY and CDR2 SVGAGI. CDR3 nucleotides: TGTGCCAGCAGTATTCGACAGGGTTCCTACGAGCAGTACTTC. Translating it yields CASSIRQGSYEQYF.

This clone was picked up one time. This sequence joins TRBV2 and TRBJ2-7, with D perhaps assigned TRBD1 or TRBD2 (5 bases each). The ends were cut back, 4 bases at V and 4 bases at J, with 32 bases in the middle. Germline V lookup: CDR1 SNHLY, CDR2 FYNNEI. The CDR3 is made up of 20 amino acids. The CDR3 bases are TGTGCCAGCAGTGTCGGGTTGGGGGTCCGTTTAATGAACCGAGAATACGAGCAGTACTTC. It yields the protein CASSVGLGVRLMNREYEQYF.

This chain links TRBV11-2 with TRBJ2-7, with a weak D call TRBD1 (5 bases). Trimming removed 4 bases at V and 1 base at J, with 8 bases between. CDR1 and CDR2 from the germline V gene are SGHAT and FQNNGV. There are 13 residues in the CDR3. CDR3 nucleotides: TGTGCCAGCAGCTACAGGAGTTCCTACGAGCAGTACTTC. Encoded protein: CASSYRSSYEQYF.

J is TRBJ2-7 and V is TRBV5-6, with 7 bases lining up with TRBD1. The V gene end was trimmed by 2 bases and the J gene end by 6 bases; junction bases not matched to a gene: 8. The length of the CDR3 is 14 residues. Looked up from germline, CDR1 is SGHDT and CDR2 is YYEEEE. CDR3 sequence reads: CASSFFDRAGEQYF. CDR3 coding DNA: TGTGCCAGCAGCTTCTTCGACAGGGCAGGCGAGCAGTACTTC.

The chain links TRBV7-9 to TRBJ2-3; 7 bases map to TRBD1. Trimming took 5 bases from V and 6 from J; bases not matched to a gene: 11. Germline CDR1 reads SEHNR; CDR2 reads FQNEAQ (reference sequence). The CDR3 loop spans 15 amino acids. Here the CDR3 reads CASSPTRDREDTQYF. DNA for the CDR3: TGTGCCAGCAGCCCAACTCGGGACAGAGAGGATACGCAGTATTTT.

The J gene is TRBJ1-1, the V gene TRBV19; D remains unclear. The V gene lost 4 bases and the J gene lost 0 bases, with 6 bases spanning the gap. The CDR3 totals 13 residues. Germline-derived CDR1 and CDR2 are LNHDA and SQIVND (reference sequence). CDR3 in amino acids: CASSKNMNTEAFF. DNA of the CDR3: TGTGCCAGTAGTAAAAACATGAACACTGAAGCTTTCTTT. Combining the CDR3 with reference TRBV19 and TRBJ1-1 gives the whole variable domain DGGITQSPKYLFRKEGQNVTLSCEQNLNHDAMYWYRQDPGQGLRLIYYSQIVNDFQKGDIAEGYSVSREKKESFPLTVTSAQKNPTAFYLCASSKNMNTEAFFGQGTRLTVV.

The chain couples TRBV6-4 to TRBJ2-2; TRBD1 agrees at 10 bases. Losses at the gene ends were 4 bases for V and 6 bases for J; bases not matched to a gene: 2. Germline V lookup: CDR1 MRHNA, CDR2 SNTAGT. The CDR3 runs 14 residues. CDR3 in DNA: TGTGCCAGCAGTGCTGGACAGGGGGCCGGGGAGCTGTTTTTT. This translates into CASSAGQGAGELFF.

The rearrangement joins TRBV10-1 to TRBJ2-7; TRBD1 aligns across 8 bases. The length of the CDR3 is 14 residues. V trimming: 5 bases; J trimming: 2 bases; junction bases outside the gene matches: 5. Germline-derived CDR1 and CDR2 are WNHNN and SYGVQD (reference sequence). CDR3 DNA: TGCGCCAGCAGTCCCTCCAGGGGGCCCTACGAGCAGTACTTC. Translation gives CASSPSRGPYEQYF.

The chain uses TRBV11-2 and TRBJ2-7; the D is unclear. Germline values: CDR1 SGHAT, CDR2 FQNNGV. The V end was cut by 5 bases, the J end by 6 bases, with 14 bases between. CDR3 length equals 13 residues. CDR3 coding DNA: TGTGCCAGCAGCACCCCCGGAAGAGGCGAGCAGTACTTC. Its translation is CASSTPGRGEQYF. Using reference TRBV11-2 and TRBJ2-7 for the parts outside the CDR3, the full variable domain is EAGVAQSPRYKIIEKRQSVAFWCNPISGHATLYWYQQILGQGPKLLIQFQNNGVVDDSQLPKDRFSAERLKGVDSTLKIQPAKLEDSAVYLCASSTPGRGEQYFGPGTRLTVT.

A single count supports this clone. The CDR3 bases are TGTGCCACCACCCCGGGACGGAGCTCCTACGAGCAGTACTTC. It specifies CATTPGRSSYEQYF. The chain joins TRBV15 to TRBJ2-7; either TRBD1 or TRBD2 may supply D (5 bases each). The V gene's germline CDR1 is LNHNV and CDR2 YYDKDF (reference sequence). The CDR3 spans 14 residues. The V gene lost 7 bases and the J gene lost 0 bases, with 13 bases spanning the gap.

The chain has TRBV11-2 and TRBJ2-4; D is ambiguous. V lost 5 bases to trimming and J lost 3 bases, with 17 bases between them. Germline V gene sequence: CDR1 SGHAT, CDR2 FQNNGV. The CDR3 has 16 residues. CDR3 nucleotide sequence: TGTGCCAGCAGCCCGACCACTATTTGGGACAAAAACATTCAGTACTTC. It specifies CASSPTTIWDKNIQYF.

The chain carries TRBV7-9 and TRBJ2-1; TRBD1 aligns across 8 bases. The CDR3 is 17 amino acids. From germline, CDR1 is SEHNR and CDR2 FQNEAQ (reference sequence). V trimming: 6 bases; J trimming: 7 bases; junction bases outside the gene matches: 17. This CDR3 reads CASRSMTGAPTTNEQFF. For the CDR3, the DNA is TGTGCCAGCAGGAGTATGACAGGGGCCCCAACTACGAATGAGCAGTTCTTC.

The genes are TRBV7-9 and TRBJ2-5; D might be TRBD2 (6 bases). The J call is doubtful: the DNA matches TRBJ2-7 better. The CDR3 has 14 amino acids. CDR1 and CDR2 (germline): SEHNR, FQNEAQ (reference sequence). Here the CDR3 reads CASSSSGRSYEQYF. As DNA, the CDR3 is TGTGCCAGCAGCTCAAGTGGGAGGAGCTACGAGCAGTACTTC.

The V and J genes are TRBV7-2 and TRBJ2-3; TRBD1 matches at 8 bases. J was trimmed by 4 bases and V by 5 bases; bases with no gene match: 8. There are 15 residues in the CDR3. Germline values: CDR1 SGHTA, CDR2 FQGNSA. CDR3 residues: CASSTRTGRADTQYF. CDR3 in DNA: TGTGCCAGCAGCACCAGGACAGGGAGAGCAGATACGCAGTATTTT.

The chain combines TRBV6-1 with TRBJ2-7; D not resolved. V gave up 0 bases and J gave up 6 bases, with 15 bases separating them. The CDR3 has 15 residues. CDR1 and CDR2 (germline): MNHNS, SASEGT. CDR3 amino acids: CASSEASPLGSEQYF. The CDR3 DNA reads as TGTGCCAGCAGTGAAGCGAGTCCCCTGGGTAGCGAGCAGTACTTC.

The chain is built from TRBV11-2 and TRBJ2-3; a weak D match, TRBD1 (6 bases). The CDR3 consists of 17 residues. CDR1 SGHAT and CDR2 FQNNGV come from the germline V gene. The V gene lost 3 bases and the J gene lost 1 base, with 17 bases spanning the gap. The CDR3 spells CASSFQGWRAGTDTQYF. The CDR3 DNA reads TGTGCCAGCAGCTTCCAGGGGTGGCGGGCTGGCACAGATACGCAGTATTTT.

This clone was picked up one time. The V and J genes are TRBV2 and TRBJ2-7, with 7 bases lining up with TRBD1. Germline trimming cut 5 bases from V and 3 bases from J; bases unmatched to any gene: 10. The CDR3 has 15 amino acids. Germline V gene sequence: CDR1 SNHLY, CDR2 FYNNEI. CDR3 amino acids: CASSPPPGTDYEQYF. DNA of the CDR3: TGTGCCAGCAGTCCCCCCCCGGGGACAGACTACGAGCAGTACTTC.

The J gene is TRBJ2-1, the V gene TRBV19; no clear D gene. The V end was cut by 3 bases, the J end by 0 bases, with 9 bases between. CDR3 length equals 15 residues. Germline V gene lookup returns CDR1 LNHDA and CDR2 SQIVND (reference sequence). The CDR3 loop reads CASSISASSYNEQFF. The CDR3 region has the DNA TGTGCCAGTAGTATCTCGGCAAGCTCCTACAATGAGCAGTTCTTC.

The rearrangement links TRBV5-1 to TRBJ2-7, with 7 bases lining up with TRBD2. The trim removed 2 bases at V and 2 bases at J, leaving 4 bases unmatched. Looked up from germline, CDR1 is SGHRS and CDR2 is YFSETQ. The CDR3 sequence is 14 residues long. CDR3 protein: CASSLAGSTYEQYF. In nucleotides, the CDR3 is TGCGCCAGCAGCTTAGCGGGAAGCACCTACGAGCAGTACTTC.

The chain employs TRBV30 and TRBJ2-7; unclear D gene. V was cut by 4 bases and J by 2 bases, with 12 bases left in between. Germline V gene data show CDR1 as GTSNPN and CDR2 as SVGIG (reference sequence). The CDR3 has 13 residues. Written as DNA, the CDR3 is TGTGCCTGGAACTCAGTTGGGCCCTACGAGCAGTACTTC. It specifies CAWNSVGPYEQYF.

The chain employs TRBV29-1 and TRBJ1-4; tentatively, D is TRBD1 (5 bases). This CDR3 contains 13 residues. The V gene's germline CDR1 is SQVTM and CDR2 ANQGSEA. V lost 7 bases to trimming and J lost 3 bases, with 12 bases between them. In nucleotides, the CDR3 is TGCAGCGCCGTAGGGGCCTCTAATGAAAAACTGTTTTTT. Its protein is CSAVGASNEKLFF.

This clone was picked up a small number of times. The CDR3, as DNA: TGTGCCAGCAGCAGACTAGCGGGTACCTACAATGAGCAGTTCTTC. Translating gives CASSRLAGTYNEQFF. The chain links TRBV6-5 to TRBJ2-1, with 10 bases that match TRBD2. The CDR3 contains 15 residues. Germline trimming cut 6 bases from V and 2 bases from J; bases unmatched to any gene: 4. Germline V lookup: CDR1 MNHEY, CDR2 SVGAGI.

The chain uses TRBV9 and TRBJ2-1; TRBD2 is a possible D gene (6 bases). With 0 bases removed from V and 8 bases from J, the gap between germline ends came to 18 bases. Germline V gives CDR1 SGDLS, CDR2 YYNGEE. The CDR3 length is 16 residues. The CDR3 here is CASSVGGDSGWDEQFF. In nucleotides, the CDR3 is TGTGCCAGCAGCGTAGGCGGGGATAGCGGCTGGGATGAGCAGTTCTTC.

J is TRBJ2-2 and V is TRBV2; no definite D call. The CDR3 totals 14 residues. Trimming cost V 3 bases and J 6 bases, with 11 bases left between them. Looked up from germline, CDR1 is SNHLY and CDR2 is FYNNEI. This CDR3 is CASSDGYLAGELFF. For the CDR3, the DNA is TGTGCCAGCAGTGATGGGTATTTGGCCGGGGAGCTGTTTTTT.

This clone is medium-sized. J is TRBJ2-1 and V is TRBV14; D is possibly TRBD1 or TRBD2 (5 bases each). Germline V lookup: CDR1 SGHDN, CDR2 FVKESK. Trimming cost V 3 bases and J 7 bases, with 16 bases left between them. This CDR3 comprises 15 residues. DNA for the CDR3: TGTGCCAGCAGCCAGCCCCGGGACCCAAAGAATGAGCAGTTCTTC. Protein product: CASSQPRDPKNEQFF.

Here the CDR3 reads CASSLTGVYGYTF. CDR3 nucleotide sequence: TGTGCCAGCAGTCTTACAGGGGTCTATGGCTACACCTTC. This rearrangement joins TRBV6-5 to TRBJ1-2; 7 bases map to TRBD1. The junction had 4 bases not matched to a gene; V was cut back by 5 bases and J by 4 bases. CDR3 size: 13 residues. Germline V gene lookup returns CDR1 MNHEY and CDR2 SVGAGI.

This clone was detected a few times. The chain recombines TRBV27 with TRBJ1-1, with D hard to call. Germline loops: CDR1 MNHEY, CDR2 SMNVEV (reference sequence). The V end lost 6 bases, the J end lost 4 bases, and 12 bases lay between the germline ends. This CDR3 is 13 amino acids long. This CDR3 is CASRPAMGTEAFF. CDR3 bases: TGTGCCAGCAGGCCGGCGATGGGCACTGAAGCTTTCTTT.

This sequence joins TRBV4-1 and TRBJ1-6; D call uncertain. The CDR3 contains 13 residues. The V gene's germline CDR1 is MGHRA and CDR2 YSYEKL. V was trimmed by 1 base and J by 10 bases, leaving 8 bases between them. CDR3 sequence (DNA): TGCGCCAGCAGCCAAGCCCTAGGATCACCCCTCCACTTT. Encoded protein: CASSQALGSPLHF.

This clone was seen a few times. The rearrangement joins TRBV10-2 to TRBJ1-2; 11 nucleotides line up with TRBD1. There are 15 residues in the CDR3. Germline assignment: CDR1 WSHSY and CDR2 SAAADI. V trimming: 6 bases; J trimming: 4 bases; junction bases outside the gene matches: 7. The CDR3 DNA reads TGCGCCAGCAGACCCGGGACAGGGGGTGTCTATGGCTACACCTTC. Its protein is CASRPGTGGVYGYTF.

This rearrangement joins TRBV19 to TRBJ1-1, with a possible D match to TRBD1 (6 bases). Deletions cut 2 bases from V and 1 base from J, with 14 bases between. Germline CDR1 is LNHDA and CDR2 is SQIVND (reference sequence). This CDR3 contains 16 residues. The CDR3 coding sequence is TGTGCCAGTAGTATACCTCGACAGGTACCGAACACTGAAGCTTTCTTT. Protein: CASSIPRQVPNTEAFF.

This clone was found once. For the CDR3, the DNA is TGTGCCAGCAGTGAGTGGAGGGGGCAGGCAGATACGCAGTATTTT. Protein sequence: CASSEWRGQADTQYF. This rearrangement joins TRBV6-1 to TRBJ2-3; a weak D match, TRBD1 (7 bases). The ends were cut back, 3 bases at V and 4 bases at J, with 14 bases in the middle. Germline V gives CDR1 MNHNS, CDR2 SASEGT. This CDR3 has 15 residues.